This TCR beta chain derives from a study of OX40 agonist ivuxolimab in advanced cancers. Study-level background: Three dose-escalation patients had partial responses: one with hepatocellular carcinoma and two with cutaneous melanoma.

TCRdb keeps only in-frame clones here, not all; method: immunoSEQ multiplex PCR. The sample lists about 62,000 clones, approximately 85% occurring once. To note about this clone: The antigen remains undetermined.

This CDR3 region has 15 residues. Trimming shortened V by 8 bases and J by 4 bases, and 19 bases separated the two germline ends. Germline lookup yields CDR1 MNHEY and CDR2 SMNVEV (reference sequence). Study-level findings and limits: Averaging showed that CD8+ T cells had more expanded clones than CD4+ did.

The source material was CD4+ or CD8+ T cells sorted from blood, sampled in a trial of the OX40 agonist ivuxolimab. This receptor was identified in an adult with an advanced solid tumor such as melanoma, head and neck, liver or kidney cancer. The chain has TRBV27 and TRBJ2-3; D is undetermined. CDR3 residues: CASAPYPLGSDTQYF. The CDR3 DNA reads TGTGCCAGCGCTCCTTATCCGTTAGGGTCAGATACGCAGTATTTT.